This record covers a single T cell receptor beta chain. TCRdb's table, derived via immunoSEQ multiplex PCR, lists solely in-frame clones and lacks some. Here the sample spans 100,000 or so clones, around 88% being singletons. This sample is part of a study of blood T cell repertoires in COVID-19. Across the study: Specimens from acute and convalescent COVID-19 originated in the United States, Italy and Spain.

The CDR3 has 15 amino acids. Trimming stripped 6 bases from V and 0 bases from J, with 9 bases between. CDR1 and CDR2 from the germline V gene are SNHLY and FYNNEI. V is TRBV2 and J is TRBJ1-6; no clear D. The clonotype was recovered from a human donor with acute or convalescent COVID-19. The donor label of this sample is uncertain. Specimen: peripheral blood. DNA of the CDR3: TGTGCCAGCAGAGAGGGTAGCTCCTATAATTCACCCCTCCACTTT. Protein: CASREGSSYNSPLHF. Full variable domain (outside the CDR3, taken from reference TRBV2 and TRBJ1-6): EPEVTQTPSHQVTQMGQEVILRCVPISNHLYFYWYRQILGQKVEFLVSFYNNEISEKSEIFDDQFSVERPDGSNFTLKIRSTKLEDSAMYFCASREGSSYNSPLHFGNGTRLTVT.